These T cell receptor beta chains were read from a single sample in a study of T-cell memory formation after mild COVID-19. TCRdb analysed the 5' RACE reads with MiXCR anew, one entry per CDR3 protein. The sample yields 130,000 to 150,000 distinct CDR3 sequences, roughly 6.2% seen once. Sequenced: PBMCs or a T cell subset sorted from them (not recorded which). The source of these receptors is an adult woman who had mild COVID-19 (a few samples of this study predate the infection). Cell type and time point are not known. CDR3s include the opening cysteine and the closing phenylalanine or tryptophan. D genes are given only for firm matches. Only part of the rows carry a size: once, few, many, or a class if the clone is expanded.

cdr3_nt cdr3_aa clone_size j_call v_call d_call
TGTGCCAGCAGTTTTCGGGGGGCTACCAAAAACATTCAGTACTTC CASSFRGATKNIQYF many TRBJ2-4 TRBV12-3/TRBV12-4 NA
TGTGCCAGCAGTCCAGGACTAGCGGGAGGGGACCTTAGCACAGATACGCAGTATTTT CASSPGLAGGDLSTDTQYF few TRBJ2-3 TRBV12-3/TRBV12-4 TRBD2
TGTGCCTGGAGTGTACTTCTTCCGGGACTAGCGGGAGGGGCCTACGAGCAGTACTTC CAWSVLLPGLAGGAYEQYF few TRBJ2-7 TRBV30 TRBD2
TGTGCCTGGAGTTGGACTTCGCAACACGAGCAGTACTTC CAWSWTSQHEQYF many TRBJ2-7 TRBV30 NA
TGTGCCAGCTCACCGTCGGTCCCCGGAGCGGGCGCTGGAGATACGCAGTATTTT CASSPSVPGAGAGDTQYF few TRBJ2-3 TRBV18 NA
TGTGCCAGCAGCCCACCAACGGGCGGCTATGGCTACACCTTC CASSPPTGGYGYTF few TRBJ1-2 TRBV9 NA
TGTGCCAGCAGCCCTCCCGCGGGGCGTTACAATGAGCAGTTCTTC CASSPPAGRYNEQFF NA TRBJ2-1 TRBV11-2 NA
TGTGCCAGCAGCCAAGGAAGAGTGGCCGGGGAGCTGTTTTTT CASSQGRVAGELFF many TRBJ2-2 TRBV4-2 NA
TGTGCCAGCAGCCCTGGGTCCGGACGGAGCAATCAGCCCCAGCATTTT CASSPGSGRSNQPQHF many TRBJ1-5 TRBV7-2 NA
TGTGCCAGCAGCTTAGAGGCTACCATTCAGTACTTC CASSLEATIQYF few TRBJ2-4 TRBV7-9 NA
TGTGCCAGCAGCCACGGAGGGACTGAAGCTTTCTTT CASSHGGTEAFF few TRBJ1-1 TRBV7-2 NA
TGTGCCAGCAGCTTATGGCTAGCGGGGACGGAGACCCAGTACTTC CASSLWLAGTETQYF many TRBJ2-5 TRBV7-9 TRBD2
TGTGCCAGCAGTCCCGGGACTAGCGGGGGAGAGCAGTTCTTC CASSPGTSGGEQFF few TRBJ2-1 TRBV12-3/TRBV12-4 TRBD2
TGTGCCAGCAGTCAGATGGGGGACAGGCGGAACAATCAGCCCCAGCATTTT CASSQMGDRRNNQPQHF few TRBJ1-5 TRBV21-1 NA
TGTGCCAGCAGGCCGGGACAGGGGGGTGCCTGGGAGACCCAGTACTTC CASRPGQGGAWETQYF few TRBJ2-5 TRBV7-9 TRBD1
TGTGCCACCAGTGATATGACAGGGGCCCCAGATACGCAGTATTTT CATSDMTGAPDTQYF NA TRBJ2-3 TRBV24-1 TRBD1
TGTGCCAGCAGGGATAGCGGGGGGCCCGCCGTTGGTGAGCAGTTCTTC CASRDSGGPAVGEQFF few TRBJ2-1 TRBV3-1 TRBD2
TGTGCCAGTAGTATACCCCACGTTTGGCAGCCCCAGCATTTT CASSIPHVWQPQHF few TRBJ1-5 TRBV19 NA
TGTGCCAGCAGACCGACCGGTGAGACCCAGTACTTC CASRPTGETQYF many TRBJ2-5 TRBV12-3/TRBV12-4 NA
TGTGCCAGCAACCAAGTCCAGGTTGGACAGCCCCAGCATTTT CASNQVQVGQPQHF many TRBJ1-5 TRBV2 NA
TGTGCCAGCTCACCTACCCTGTACGTAGTGGGGGCCAACGTCCTGACTTTC CASSPTLYVVGANVLTF NA TRBJ2-6 TRBV18 NA
TGTGCCAGCTCACCAACCCAGGGCGAAGCTTTCTTT CASSPTQGEAFF NA TRBJ1-1 TRBV18 NA
TGCGCCAGCAGCCAGGACCGACAGGGCTCCTACAATGAGCAGTTCTTC CASSQDRQGSYNEQFF NA TRBJ2-1 TRBV5-1 TRBD1
TGTGCCAGCAGCCCCACGGCCAGCTATGGCTACACCTTC CASSPTASYGYTF many TRBJ1-2 TRBV7-2 NA
TGCGCCAGCAGCTGGGGACTAGCGGGAGAGACCCAGTACTTC CASSWGLAGETQYF many TRBJ2-5 TRBV5-1 TRBD2
TGTGCCAGCAGGCTAGCGGGGGGCTTTGATACGCAGTATTTT CASRLAGGFDTQYF NA TRBJ2-3 TRBV2 TRBD2
TGCGCCAGCTCAACGGCGGGGCGCAACACCGGGGAGCTGTTTTTT CASSTAGRNTGELFF few TRBJ2-2 TRBV5-1 NA
TGCAGTGCCACGTCGGGGACAGCTTACAATGAGCAGTTCTTC CSATSGTAYNEQFF many TRBJ2-1 TRBV20-1 TRBD1
TGTGCCAGCAGTAAGACTAGCGGGGGGTTCCGGGAGACCCAGTACTTC CASSKTSGGFRETQYF many TRBJ2-5 TRBV12-3/TRBV12-4 TRBD2
TGTGCCACCAGTGCCTACGTCGCTGTGGACACAGATACGCAGTATTTT CATSAYVAVDTDTQYF few TRBJ2-3 TRBV24-1 NA
TGTGCCAGCAGCTCACAGGGGAGGATAGCCTACGAGCAGTACTTC CASSSQGRIAYEQYF many TRBJ2-7 TRBV12-3/TRBV12-4 NA
TGTGCCAGCAGCTTAGTTAGCGGGATCGCAGATACGCAGTATTTT CASSLVSGIADTQYF many TRBJ2-3 TRBV7-9 TRBD2
TGCAGCGTTGAAGATCGGAGGACACCTCGTGAGCATACGCAGTATTTT CSVEDRRTPREHTQYF few TRBJ2-3 TRBV29-1 NA
TGCAGTGCTAGTTACGGCCGGGGCCTGGATTTT CSASYGRGLDF NA TRBJ2-3 TRBV20-1 NA
TGTGCCAGCAGCCAAGCTGGAAGGAACACTGAAGCTTTCTTT CASSQAGRNTEAFF NA TRBJ1-1 TRBV3-1 NA
TGTGCCAGCTCACCTCGAACTAGCGGGGGGGTGAATACGCAGTATTTT CASSPRTSGGVNTQYF few TRBJ2-3 TRBV18 TRBD2
TGCAGTGCTAGACACCGGGACAGGGGGTTCGATGAGCAGTTCTTC CSARHRDRGFDEQFF NA TRBJ2-1 TRBV20-1 TRBD1
TGTGCCAGCAGCTTAGATCCAGGACAGGGGATCGAGCAGTACTTC CASSLDPGQGIEQYF few TRBJ2-7 TRBV11-2 TRBD1
TGTGCCAGCAGTTTAATGTCAGTTCAAGAGACCCAGTACTTC CASSLMSVQETQYF many TRBJ2-5 TRBV12-3/TRBV12-4 NA
TGCAGTGCTAGCTCCTGGGGGGGTAACACCGGGGAGCTGTTTTTT CSASSWGGNTGELFF few TRBJ2-2 TRBV20-1 TRBD2
TGTGCCAGCAGCTTAGGGGGGACTAGCGGGAGTTTCGATACGCAGTATTTT CASSLGGTSGSFDTQYF few TRBJ2-3 TRBV7-2 TRBD2
TGTGCCAGCAGTCCCAGGGTTAACACTGAAGCTTTCTTT CASSPRVNTEAFF many TRBJ1-1 TRBV7-9 NA
TGTGCCTGGAGGGGCACCAGGAGCTCTGGAAACACCATATATTTT CAWRGTRSSGNTIYF many TRBJ1-3 TRBV30 NA
TGTGCCACCAGCAGTCCGCCGGGGGCCCCGAGGGGGAAAGAGACCCAGTACTTC CATSSPPGAPRGKETQYF NA TRBJ2-5 TRBV15 NA
TGCGCCAGCAGTGAGATTGTGGAGGGGGCAACTAATGAAAAACTGTTTTTT CASSEIVEGATNEKLFF NA TRBJ1-4 TRBV10-2 NA
TGTGCCAGCAGCCACAGGGAAGGGGGCAATCAGCCCCAGCATTTT CASSHREGGNQPQHF few TRBJ1-5 TRBV7-9 NA
TGTGCCAGCAGCTTAAAGGGAAGGAGCTACGAGCAGTACTTC CASSLKGRSYEQYF many TRBJ2-7 TRBV7-9 NA
TGTGCCAGCAGCTTAGATGGGACAGGCAATTCACCCCTCCACTTT CASSLDGTGNSPLHF many TRBJ1-6 TRBV7-2 TRBD1
TGCGCCAGCAGCCCCTCGGGAGGCGTCACAGATACGCAGTATTTT CASSPSGGVTDTQYF many TRBJ2-3 TRBV5-1 TRBD2
TGTGCCAGCAGTAGACCCAACAGGAGCTATGGCTACACCTTC CASSRPNRSYGYTF many TRBJ1-2 TRBV12-3/TRBV12-4 NA
TGTGCCAGCGGGACCAGCCGCTCCTACGAGCAGTACTTC CASGTSRSYEQYF NA TRBJ2-7 TRBV19 NA